The rows below give T cell receptor beta chains drawn from one sample of a study of tumor-infiltrating lymphocytes in primary liver carcinoma. Using its own MiXCR run on the multiplex PCR reads, TCRdb lists one record per CDR3 protein. Of roughly 330,000 distinct CDR3 sequences listed, around 60% are singletons. What was sequenced was peripheral blood. These receptors were obtained from a man aged 40-49 years with primary liver carcinoma and hepatitis B virus infection. CDR3s include the opening cysteine and the closing phenylalanine or tryptophan. Each record gives: clone size, J gene, V gene, D gene, CDR3 protein, CDR3 DNA. A D gene is named only where the DNA matches it firmly. Some rows have no size entry. The others give once, few or many, or a class for an expanded clone.

few TRBJ2-5 TRBV10-2 TRBD2 CASSATGTGGETQYF TGCGCCAGCAGCGCTACCGGGACGGGAGGAGAGACCCAGTACTTC
many TRBJ1-2 TRBV12-3/TRBV12-4 NA CASSLGTDYGYTF TGTGCCAGCAGTTTAGGCACCGACTATGGCTACACCTTC
NA TRBJ2-7 TRBV5-1 TRBD2 CASKSASGPYEQYF TGCGCCAGCAAGTCGGCTAGCGGACCCTACGAGCAGTACTTC
few TRBJ1-2 TRBV6-2/TRBV6-3 NA CASSYSGRAFVNYGYTF TGTGCCAGCAGTTACTCCGGCCGGGCTTTTGTTAACTATGGCTACACCTTC
NA TRBJ2-7 TRBV28 NA CASSLPLPRDALGEQYF TGTGCCAGCAGTCTACCCCTCCCGCGGGATGCCTTGGGGGAGCAGTACTTC
NA TRBJ2-3 TRBV28 TRBD2 CASTRPISGRTDMQYF TGTGCCAGCACCCGCCCCATTAGCGGGAGAACAGATATGCAGTATTTT
NA TRBJ2-7 TRBV29-1 NA CSVDVAAYEQYF TGCAGCGTTGATGTAGCGGCCTATGAGCAGTACTTC
NA TRBJ2-2 TRBV29-1 NA CSVTPAANTGELFF TGCAGCGTTACACCGGCGGCTAACACCGGGGAGCTGTTTTTT
once TRBJ2-1 TRBV6-2/TRBV6-3 TRBD2 CASSPGPLAGGRNQQFF TGTGCCAGCAGCCCCGGGCCACTAGCGGGAGGTCGCAACCAGCAGTTCTTC
NA TRBJ2-4 TRBV6-6 NA CASSYANPGGVRAKNIQYF TGTGCCAGCAGTTACGCAAATCCAGGGGGGGTTAGAGCCAAAAACATTCAGTACTTC
NA TRBJ2-1 TRBV11-2 TRBD2 CAGNLVVSGSSYNEQFF TGTGCCGGCAACTTAGTTGTTAGCGGGAGCTCCTACAATGAGCAGTTCTTC
NA TRBJ2-1 TRBV11-3 TRBD1 CASSIRTGWDEQFF TGTGCCAGCAGCATTCGGACAGGTTGGGATGAGCAGTTCTTC
NA TRBJ2-1 TRBV7-9 NA CASRGAAEAPNEQFF TGTGCCAGCAGGGGGGCGGCGGAGGCCCCCAATGAGCAGTTCTTC
NA TRBJ2-3 TRBV6-1 NA CANSEDVDMQYF TGTGCCAACAGTGAAGACGTAGATATGCAGTATTTT
NA TRBJ2-2 TRBV4-3 NA CASSQEIARQGGEPFF TGCGCCAGCAGCCAAGAGATAGCTAGGCAGGGCGGGGAGCCGTTTTTT
once TRBJ1-2 TRBV6-5 NA CASSSPGEGYGYTF TGTGCCAGCAGTTCTCCGGGAGAGGGCTATGGCTACACTTTC
many TRBJ1-3 TRBV6-5 NA CASSYSGGSDTIYF TGTGCCAGCAGTTACTCGGGGGGTAGCGACACCATATATTTT
NA TRBJ2-7 TRBV11-2 NA CASSSPQYERYF TGTGCCAGCAGCTCTCCGCAATACGAGCGGTACTTC
NA TRBJ2-1 TRBV13 TRBD2 CVSSSGLGGNEQFF TGTGTCAGCAGCTCAGGACTAGGAGGCAATGAGCAGTTCTTC
NA TRBJ2-7 TRBV28 NA CASGLSHVTSRRSYEQYF TGTGCCAGCGGTTTATCTCACGTCACATCCCGCCGTTCTTACGAGCAGTACTTC
once TRBJ2-7 TRBV5-6 NA CASSRRYGNCEQYF TGTGCCAGCAGCCGAAGGTACGGTAACTGCGAGCAGTACTTC
NA TRBJ2-3 TRBV28 TRBD2 CASSNIPGTSGRSDKISTDTQYF TGTGCCAGCAGTAACATCCCCGGGACTAGCGGGAGGAGTGACAAAATAAGCACAGATACGCAGTATTTT
many TRBJ2-4 TRBV29-1 NA CSVELAKNIQYF TGCAGCGTTGAACTAGCCAAAAACATTCAGTACTTC
NA TRBJ2-7 TRBV11-2 TRBD2 CAGSLVWSGRAYEQCF TGTGCCGGCAGCTTAGTTTGGAGCGGGAGAGCCTACGAGCAGTGCTTC
NA TRBJ2-3 TRBV5-4 TRBD2 CASRPGTRGSQPGDTQYF TGTGCCAGCAGGCCCGGGACTAGGGGGAGTCAACCGGGAGATACACAGTATTTT
NA TRBJ2-5 TRBV5-1 NA CASSLSTGRRQETQYF TGCGCCAGCAGCTTGAGCACAGGGAGGCGCCAGGAGACCCAGTACTTC
few TRBJ2-1 TRBV7-9 NA CASSLLAGTYNEQFF TGTGCCAGCAGCTTGCTGGCGGGGACCTACAATGAGCAGTTCTTC
NA TRBJ2-4 TRBV11-2 NA CTSSLAVELAKNIQCF TGTACCAGCAGCTTAGCGGTCGAGTTAGCCAAAAACATTCAGTGCTTC
NA TRBJ2-1 TRBV5-5 TRBD2 CVSSLGGGGSGRYNEQFF TGTGTCAGCAGCTTGGGGGGCGGGGGTAGCGGGAGATACAATGAGCAGTTCTTC
NA TRBJ2-7 TRBV6-2/TRBV6-3 TRBD2 CASRGVERESRGQYF TGTGCCAGCAGGGGAGTCGAGCGGGAGTCACGCGGGCAGTACTTC
NA TRBJ2-1 TRBV2 TRBD2 CASSYGLGEQFF TGTGCCAGCAGTTACGGACTAGGCGAGCAGTTCTTC
few TRBJ1-1 TRBV28 NA CASSLDRSEAFF TGTGCCAGCAGTTTAGACAGGTCTGAAGCTTTCTTT
many TRBJ1-1 TRBV29-1 TRBD1 CSVATGGGTEAFF TGCAGCGTCGCGACAGGGGGCGGCACTGAAGCTTTCTTT
few TRBJ1-6 TRBV14 NA CASSPTQGYNSPLHF TGTGCCAGCAGCCCCACCCAGGGCTATAATTCACCCCTCCACTTT
NA TRBJ1-1 TRBV7-9 NA CASSLEGRAFF TGTGCCAGCAGCTTAGAGGGGCGGGCTTTCTTT
NA TRBJ1-1 TRBV11-2 TRBD1 CASSWGDSGVTEAFF TGTGCCAGCAGCTGGGGGGACAGTGGTGTGACTGAGGCTTTCTTT
NA TRBJ2-1 TRBV7-9 TRBD2 CASTPPSGRAYEQFF TGTGCCAGCACCCCCCCTAGCGGGAGGGCCTATGAGCAGTTCTTC
many TRBJ2-7 TRBV4-2 TRBD2 CASSQGLAKGEQYF TGTGCCAGCAGCCAAGGACTAGCGAAGGGCGAGCAGTACTTC
NA TRBJ2-7 TRBV11-2 NA CASSLKVGAMGHYEQYF TGTGCCAGCAGCTTAAAAGTGGGGGCCATGGGACACTACGAGCAGTACTTC
many TRBJ2-1 TRBV4-1 TRBD2 CASRASGRNEQFF TGCGCCAGCAGGGCTAGCGGGAGGAATGAGCAGTTCTTC
many TRBJ2-5 TRBV11-2 TRBD1 CASNTHPQGTYQETQYF TGTGCCAGCAACACGCACCCACAGGGGACGTACCAAGAGACCCAGTACTTC
few TRBJ2-5 TRBV10-3 TRBD1 CAISEFSGQGTQETQYF TGTGCCATCAGTGAGTTCTCGGGACAGGGGACCCAAGAGACCCAGTACTTC
NA TRBJ2-7 TRBV5-5 NA CASSRAASSGAAYEQYF TGTGCCAGCAGCAGGGCAGCGTCTAGTGGGGCCGCATACGAGCAGTACTTC
many TRBJ2-1 TRBV6-5 NA CASRGTSYNEQFF TGTGCCAGCAGAGGGACTTCCTACAATGAGCAGTTCTTC
NA TRBJ2-1 TRBV2 NA CASSGGADEQFF TGTGCCAGCAGTGGGGGGGCTGATGAGCAGTTCTTC
NA TRBJ2-2 TRBV28 NA CASSFGQLTGELFF TGTGCCAGCAGTTTTGGACAGTTGACCGGGGAGCTGTTTTTT
NA TRBJ1-1 TRBV6-5 NA CASRLASYTEAFF TGTGCCAGCAGACTAGCCAGTTACACTGAAGCTTTCTTT
NA TRBJ1-3 TRBV5-6 TRBD1 CVSSSKRRQGRPNTIYF TGTGTCAGCAGCTCAAAACGAAGACAGGGACGTCCGAACACCATATATTTT
NA TRBJ2-7 TRBV29-1 TRBD1 CSVAQGQGMREQYF TGCAGCGTAGCTCAGGGACAGGGTATGAGGGAGCAGTACTTC
many TRBJ2-2 TRBV11-2 NA CASSLQGVGTEELFF TGTGCCAGCAGCTTACAGGGCGTTGGCACCGAGGAGCTGTTTTTT
NA TRBJ2-7 TRBV30 NA CVWSPSKGIAYEQYF TGTGTCTGGAGCCCGTCTAAAGGAATTGCCTACGAGCAGTACTTC
many TRBJ1-6 TRBV6-5 TRBD1 CASSYFPGGNSPLHF TGTGCCAGCAGTTATTTCCCAGGGGGGAATTCACCCCTCCACTTT
NA TRBJ1-1 TRBV5-6 NA CASSLGDTGIGNTEAFF TGTGCCAGCAGCTTGGGGGACACGGGAATTGGAAACACTGAAGCTTTCTTT
NA TRBJ2-7 TRBV24-1 NA CATSETGYEQYF TGTGCCACCAGTGAGACTGGTTACGAGCAGTACTTC
NA TRBJ2-7 TRBV5-1 NA CASSYRLDSYEQYF TGCGCCAGCAGTTATCGACTGGATTCCTACGAGCAGTACTTC
many TRBJ1-1 TRBV11-2 NA CASSPGISTAFF TGTGCCAGCAGCCCAGGGATTTCCACGGCTTTCTTT
NA TRBJ1-3 TRBV5-5 NA CASSLASGFRSGNTIYF TGTGCCAGCAGCTTGGCTTCAGGGTTCCGCTCTGGAAACACCATATATTTT